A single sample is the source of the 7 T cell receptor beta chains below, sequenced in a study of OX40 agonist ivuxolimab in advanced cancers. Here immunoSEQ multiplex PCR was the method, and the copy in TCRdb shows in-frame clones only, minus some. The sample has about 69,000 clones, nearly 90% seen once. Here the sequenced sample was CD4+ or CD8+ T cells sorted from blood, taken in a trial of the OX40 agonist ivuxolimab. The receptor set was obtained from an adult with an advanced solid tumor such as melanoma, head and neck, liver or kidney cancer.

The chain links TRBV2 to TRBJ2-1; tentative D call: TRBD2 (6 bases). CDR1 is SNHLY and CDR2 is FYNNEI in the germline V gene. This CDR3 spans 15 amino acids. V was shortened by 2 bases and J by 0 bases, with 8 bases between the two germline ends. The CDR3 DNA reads TGTGCCAGCAGTGAACGGGGGAGCTCCTACAATGAGCAGTTCTTC. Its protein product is CASSERGSSYNEQFF. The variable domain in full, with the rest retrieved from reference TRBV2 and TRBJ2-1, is EPEVTQTPSHQVTQMGQEVILRCVPISNHLYFYWYRQILGQKVEFLVSFYNNEISEKSEIFDDQFSVERPDGSNFTLKIRSTKLEDSAMYFCASSERGSSYNEQFFGPGTRLTVL.

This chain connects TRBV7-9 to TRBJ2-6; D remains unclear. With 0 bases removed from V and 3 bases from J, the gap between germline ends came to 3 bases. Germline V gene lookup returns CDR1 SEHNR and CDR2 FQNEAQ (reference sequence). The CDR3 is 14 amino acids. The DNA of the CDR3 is TGTGCCAGCAGCTTAGCAGGTGGGGCCAACGTCCTGACTTTC. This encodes CASSLAGGANVLTF.

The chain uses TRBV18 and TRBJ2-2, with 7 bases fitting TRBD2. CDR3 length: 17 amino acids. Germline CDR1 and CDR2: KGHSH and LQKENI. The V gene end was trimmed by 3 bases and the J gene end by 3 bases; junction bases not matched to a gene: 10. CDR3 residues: CASSPFTQAGYTGELFF. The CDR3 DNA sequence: TGTGCCAGCTCACCCTTTACCCAAGCGGGGTACACCGGGGAGCTGTTTTTT.

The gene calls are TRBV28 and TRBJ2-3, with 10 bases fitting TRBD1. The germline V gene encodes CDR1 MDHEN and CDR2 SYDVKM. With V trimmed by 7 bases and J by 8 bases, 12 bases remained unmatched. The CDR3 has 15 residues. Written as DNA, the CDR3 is TGTGCCAGCACCACGGGGGGGACAGGGGAGGGTACGCAGTATTTT. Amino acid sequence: CASTTGGTGEGTQYF.

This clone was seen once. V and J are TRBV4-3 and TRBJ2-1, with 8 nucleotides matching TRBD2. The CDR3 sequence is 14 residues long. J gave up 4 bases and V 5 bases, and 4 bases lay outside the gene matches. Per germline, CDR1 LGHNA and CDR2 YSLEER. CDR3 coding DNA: TGCGCCAGCAGCGGGGCTAGCGGGTACAATGAGCAGTTCTTC. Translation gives CASSGASGYNEQFF.

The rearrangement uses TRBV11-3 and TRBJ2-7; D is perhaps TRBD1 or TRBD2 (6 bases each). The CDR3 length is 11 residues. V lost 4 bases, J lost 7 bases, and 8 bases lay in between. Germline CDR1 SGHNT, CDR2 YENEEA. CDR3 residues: CASSWRGEQYF. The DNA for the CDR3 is TGTGCCAGCAGCTGGAGGGGGGAGCAGTACTTC.

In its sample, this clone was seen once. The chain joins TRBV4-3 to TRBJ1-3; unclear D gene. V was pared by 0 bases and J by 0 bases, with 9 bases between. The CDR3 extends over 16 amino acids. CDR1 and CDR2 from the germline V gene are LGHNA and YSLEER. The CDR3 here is CASSQDLPGSGNTIYF. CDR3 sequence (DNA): TGCGCCAGCAGCCAAGATCTACCGGGCTCTGGAAACACCATATATTTT.